The TCR beta chain under discussion was sequenced for a study of early T cells in non-severe SARS-CoV-2 infection. The wider study: Sequencing targeted bulk RNA from unsorted whole blood, leaving chains unpaired.

The trim removed 5 bases at V and 4 bases at J, leaving 28 bases unmatched. Germline CDR1 SGHAT, CDR2 FQNNGV. The CDR3 has 23 residues. Overall study findings and caveats: Private and CD4 specificities were missed by VDJdb matching, which favored anti-spike CD8 responses.

Molecules of cDNA were individually given unique molecular identifiers that were attached to them. TCRdb processed the 5' RACE reads anew with MiXCR; each CDR3 protein has one entry. The table shows about 35,000 distinct CDR3 sequences, with 4% to 5% occurring only once. In this sample, this clonotype turned up many times. The antigen is undetermined. The material sequenced was whole blood. The rearrangement joins TRBV11-2 to TRBJ2-2, with TRBD2 matching 10 bases. This TCR derives from an adult who was a healthcare worker with PCR-confirmed SARS-CoV-2 infection or an uninfected control (not recorded which). This chain's CDR3 is CASSQPFVLLKAGTSARTGELFF. The CDR3 DNA follows: TGTGCCAGCAGCCAACCGTTTGTCCTCTTAAAGGCCGGGACTAGCGCCCGCACCGGGGAGCTGTTTTTT.